Following are 8 T cell receptor beta chains from one sample sequenced in a study of blood T cell repertoires in COVID-19. Generated by immunoSEQ multiplex PCR, the TCRdb table keeps only in-frame clones and is missing some. The sample has some 110,000 clones, about 90% seen once. Specimen: peripheral blood. The receptors come from a man aged 50-60 years with acute or convalescent COVID-19.

This sequence joins TRBV29-1 and TRBJ2-1, with D possibly being TRBD2 (6 bases). Germline CDR1 and CDR2: SQVTM and ANQGSEA. Trimming took off 4 bases at V and 0 bases at J, with 10 bases between the two ends. The CDR3 runs 14 residues. Written as DNA, the CDR3 is TGCAGCGTTGCCCGGGGGAACTCCTACAATGAGCAGTTCTTC. It codes for CSVARGNSYNEQFF.

V and J are TRBV7-6 and TRBJ2-2; 7 bases are a match to TRBD1. Germline trimming cut 4 bases from V and 3 bases from J; bases unmatched to any gene: 5. The CDR3 has 15 residues. Germline values: CDR1 SGHVS, CDR2 FNYEAQ. As DNA, the CDR3 is TGTGCCAGCAGCTACCGACAGGGTTACACCGGGGAGCTGTTTTTT. Protein product: CASSYRQGYTGELFF.

The CDR3 nucleotides read TGTGCCAGCAGTGCAGGGGATTTAAACTATGGCTACACCTTC. This translates into CASSAGDLNYGYTF. V and J are TRBV28 and TRBJ1-2; tentatively, D is TRBD1 (6 bases). The ends were cut back, 5 bases at V and 2 bases at J, with 12 bases in the middle. The CDR3 has 14 residues. CDR1 is MDHEN, CDR2 SYDVKM, per germline.

This clone has only a few counts. The V call is TRBV29-1, the J call TRBJ2-5; 7 bases are shared with TRBD2. The CDR3 sequence is 12 residues long. Looked up from germline, CDR1 is SQVTM and CDR2 is ANQGSEA. The V gene end was trimmed by 4 bases and the J gene end by 5 bases; junction bases not matched to a gene: 4. CDR3 in DNA: TGCAGCGTTGGGGCTAGCGGCGAGACCCAGTACTTC. Translating gives CSVGASGETQYF.

The chain recombines TRBV28 with TRBJ2-7; D is perhaps TRBD1 (6 bases). Deletions cut 4 bases from V and 7 bases from J, with 17 bases between. The germline V gene encodes CDR1 MDHEN and CDR2 SYDVKM. The CDR3 extends over 14 amino acids. In nucleotides, the CDR3 is TGTGCCAGCAGTTCGACGACAGGTTGGAGGGAGCAGTACTTC. Translation: CASSSTTGWREQYF.

The chain couples TRBV7-9 to TRBJ2-3; D perhaps matches TRBD1 (5 bases). V lost 5 bases, J lost 4 bases, and 16 bases lay in between. The germline CDR1 and CDR2 sequences are SEHNR and FQNEAQ (reference sequence). This CDR3 has 15 residues. The chain's CDR3 is CASSIPKGLADTQYF. DNA for the CDR3: TGTGCCAGCAGCATCCCCAAGGGGTTGGCAGATACGCAGTATTTT.

This chain links TRBV30 with TRBJ2-1, with D perhaps TRBD1 (5 bases). Germline V gives CDR1 GTSNPN, CDR2 SVGIG (reference sequence). This CDR3 spans 12 amino acids. V was clipped by 3 bases and J by 6 bases, with 9 bases between them. CDR3 sequence reads: CAWSQGLNEQFF. CDR3 nucleotides: TGTGCCTGGAGCCAGGGCCTCAATGAGCAGTTCTTC.

This chain's CDR3 is CASSFGDTEAFF. The CDR3 DNA follows: TGTGCCAGCAGTTTCGGGGACACTGAAGCTTTCTTT. The rearrangement links TRBV27 to TRBJ1-1; D gene unclear. There are 12 residues in the CDR3. Germline CDR1 and CDR2: MNHEY and SMNVEV (reference sequence). Trimming removed 3 bases at V and 3 bases at J, with 5 bases between.